The 31 T cell receptor beta chains reported below all come from one sample, sequenced in a study of blood T cell repertoires in COVID-19. The table came from immunoSEQ multiplex PCR; TCRdb's copy has only in-frame clones and leaves some out. The sample lists 75,000 or so clones; over 80% were seen once. Specimen: peripheral blood. The receptors were gathered from a man in his 60s with active or convalescent COVID-19.

The chain links TRBV5-1 to TRBJ1-1; 9 nucleotides line up with TRBD1. The CDR3 has 14 amino acids. The V gene's germline CDR1 is SGHRS and CDR2 YFSETQ. Trimming at V came to 2 bases and at J to 3 bases, leaving 2 bases not matched to a gene. CDR3 DNA sequence: TGCGCCAGCAGCTTACAGGGGGCGGACACTGAAGCTTTCTTT. This encodes CASSLQGADTEAFF.

The chain couples TRBV10-3 to TRBJ1-1; 9 bases map to TRBD1. This CDR3 contains 15 residues. From germline, CDR1 is ENHRY and CDR2 SYGVKD. Trimming at V came to 5 bases and at J to 5 bases, leaving 9 bases not matched to a gene. The CDR3 region is CAISSRTGAGTEAFF. The CDR3, as DNA: TGTGCCATCAGTTCTAGGACAGGGGCTGGAACTGAAGCTTTCTTT.

The chain employs TRBV9 and TRBJ1-4; TRBD1 matches 10 bases. CDR1 is SGDLS and CDR2 is YYNGEE in the germline V gene. The CDR3 runs 17 residues. The trim removed 3 bases at V and 0 bases at J, leaving 5 bases unmatched. The CDR3 is CASSGGTGVATNEKLFF. CDR3 coding DNA: TGTGCCAGCAGCGGGGGGACAGGGGTAGCAACTAATGAAAAACTGTTTTTT.

The chain carries TRBV6-1 and TRBJ2-2; 7 nucleotides align to TRBD2. Germline values: CDR1 MNHNS, CDR2 SASEGT. V gave up 2 bases and J gave up 5 bases; unmatched junction bases: 5. The CDR3 consists of 15 residues. The CDR3 loop reads CASSESGGSTGELFF. The CDR3, as DNA: TGTGCCAGCAGTGAATCCGGGGGGTCGACCGGGGAGCTGTTTTTT.

This clone was picked up a small number of times. This chain joins TRBV6-5 and TRBJ2-7; D possibly corresponds to TRBD1 (5 bases). The V gene lost 0 bases and the J gene lost 1 base, with 13 bases spanning the gap. The CDR3 covers 16 residues. Germline V gene sequence: CDR1 MNHEY, CDR2 SVGAGI. CDR3 protein: CASSYSGASSSYEQYF. As DNA, the CDR3 is TGTGCCAGCAGTTACTCAGGGGCCAGTTCGTCCTACGAGCAGTACTTC.

This chain links TRBV6-5 with TRBJ1-6, with 9 bases lining up with TRBD1. The CDR3 is 15 residues long. J was trimmed by 8 bases and V by 6 bases; bases with no gene match: 8. Germline CDR1 MNHEY, CDR2 SVGAGI. The CDR3 nucleotides are TGTGCCAGCAGACCTAAACAGGGGGCATATTCACCCCTCCACTTT. This codes for CASRPKQGAYSPLHF.

This chain uses TRBV7-9 with TRBJ1-5, with D possibly matching TRBD1 (5 bases). The germline V gene encodes CDR1 SEHNR and CDR2 FQNEAQ (reference sequence). V lost 4 bases, J lost 1 base, and 14 bases lay in between. This CDR3 comprises 16 residues. Here the CDR3 DNA reads TGTGCCAGCAGCTGGGCGGGGCAACCGAGCAATCAGCCCCAGCATTTT. It is translated as CASSWAGQPSNQPQHF.

V is TRBV2 and J is TRBJ1-5, with 8 bases matching TRBD1. There are 15 residues in the CDR3. J was trimmed by 0 bases and V by 4 bases; bases with no gene match: 2. Looked up from germline, CDR1 is SNHLY and CDR2 is FYNNEI. CDR3 protein: CASSVGQASNQPQHF. The CDR3 DNA sequence: TGTGCCAGCAGTGTGGGACAGGCTAGCAATCAGCCCCAGCATTTT.

The chain couples TRBV7-8 to TRBJ2-7; 7 bases map to TRBD1. The V gene's germline CDR1 is SGHVS and CDR2 FQNEAQ. CDR3 length equals 19 residues. V lost 0 bases and J lost 1; bases outside the gene matches: 15. CDR3 coding DNA: TGTGCCAGCAGCTTAGCGCTGGGGGTAGGCACAGGGGTTTCCTACGAGCAGTACTTC. Translating it yields CASSLALGVGTGVSYEQYF.

The V and J genes are TRBV6-5 and TRBJ2-1; 9 bases map to TRBD2. The ends lost 6 bases at V and 9 bases at J; junction bases unmatched: 9. The CDR3 totals 14 residues. The germline gives CDR1 MNHEY, CDR2 SVGAGI. The DNA of the CDR3 is TGTGCCAGCAGACCCCGTGCGGGGGGGCTTGAGCAGTTCTTC. The encoded protein is CASRPRAGGLEQFF.

The chain couples TRBV19 to TRBJ1-1; D is ambiguous. The CDR3 has 13 amino acids. CDR1 and CDR2 (germline): LNHDA, SQIVND (reference sequence). Deletions cut 5 bases from V and 1 base from J, with 8 bases between. The CDR3 region is CASSQWANTEAFF. The CDR3 bases are TGTGCCAGTAGTCAATGGGCGAACACTGAAGCTTTCTTT. Using reference TRBV19 and TRBJ1-1 for the parts outside the CDR3, the full variable domain is DGGITQSPKYLFRKEGQNVTLSCEQNLNHDAMYWYRQDPGQGLRLIYYSQIVNDFQKGDIAEGYSVSREKKESFPLTVTSAQKNPTAFYLCASSQWANTEAFFGQGTRLTVV.

The chain has TRBV19 and TRBJ2-5, with D perhaps matching TRBD2 (5 bases). Germline assignment: CDR1 LNHDA and CDR2 SQIVND (reference sequence). The CDR3 is 13 residues long. Trimming left V 11 bases short and J 4 bases short, with 17 bases between. For the CDR3, the DNA is TGTGCCGCCGCCCGGGCTAGCCTAGAGACCCAGTACTTC. Its protein product is CAAARASLETQYF.

The chain uses TRBV2 and TRBJ1-1; D possibly corresponds to TRBD1 (5 bases). Germline V CDR1 and CDR2: SNHLY, FYNNEI. V lost 2 bases and J lost 1, with 11 bases in between. CDR3 length: 15 amino acids. The CDR3 DNA follows: TGTGCCAGCAGTGAATGGGGAGGGGCGAACACTGAAGCTTTCTTT. Translation: CASSEWGGANTEAFF. The whole variable domain, filled in from reference TRBV2 and TRBJ1-1, reads EPEVTQTPSHQVTQMGQEVILRCVPISNHLYFYWYRQILGQKVEFLVSFYNNEISEKSEIFDDQFSVERPDGSNFTLKIRSTKLEDSAMYFCASSEWGGANTEAFFGQGTRLTVV.

The sample holds one count of this clone. The chain employs TRBV5-6 and TRBJ2-7, with 8 bases aligning to TRBD1. CDR1 SGHDT and CDR2 YYEEEE come from the germline V gene. V lost 4 bases, J lost 0 bases, and 12 bases stayed unmatched. The CDR3 runs to 17 residues. The CDR3 spells CASSPKFDRGNSYEQYF. The DNA for the CDR3 is TGTGCCAGCAGCCCGAAGTTTGACAGGGGAAACTCCTACGAGCAGTACTTC. Full variable domain (outside the CDR3, taken from reference TRBV5-6 and TRBJ2-7): DAGVTQSPTHLIKTRGQQVTLRCSPKSGHDTVSWYQQALGQGPQFIFQYYEEEERQRGNFPDRFSGHQFPNYSSELNVNALLLGDSALYLCASSPKFDRGNSYEQYFGPGTRLTVT.

The chain uses TRBV7-6 and TRBJ1-1; TRBD1 agrees at 7 bases. V trimming: 4 bases; J trimming: 5 bases; junction bases outside the gene matches: 10. The germline V gene has CDR1 SGHVS and CDR2 FNYEAQ. This CDR3 has 15 residues. CDR3 sequence (DNA): TGTGCCAGCAGCTCCCGGACAGGCGGGAGGACTGAAGCTTTCTTT. Translation gives CASSSRTGGRTEAFF. The full variable domain, with the rest looked up from reference TRBV7-6 and TRBJ1-1, is GAGVSQSPRYKVTKRGQDVALRCDPISGHVSLYWYRQALGQGPEFLTYFNYEAQQDKSGLPNDRFSAERPEGSISTLTIQRTEQRDSAMYRCASSSRTGGRTEAFFGQGTRLTVV.

This clone occurred once. The V and J genes are TRBV29-1 and TRBJ2-2; D is ambiguous. The CDR3 extends over 13 amino acids. The V end was cut by 4 bases, the J end by 2 bases, with 8 bases between. Germline V CDR1 and CDR2: SQVTM, ANQGSEA. Here the CDR3 reads CSVGGVNTGELFF. CDR3 coding DNA: TGCAGCGTTGGTGGAGTTAACACCGGGGAGCTGTTTTTT.

The rearrangement uses TRBV2 and TRBJ1-4; 10 positions agree with TRBD1. The CDR3 runs to 16 residues. The V gene end was trimmed by 7 bases and the J gene end by 6 bases; junction bases not matched to a gene: 11. Germline CDR1 reads SNHLY; CDR2 reads FYNNEI. This CDR3 reads CASKGDRGLLYEKLFF. The CDR3 nucleotides are TGTGCCAGCAAAGGGGACAGGGGACTTCTATATGAAAAACTGTTTTTT.

The chain uses TRBV24-1 and TRBJ1-4, with D perhaps matching TRBD1 (5 bases). Germline assignment: CDR1 KGHDR and CDR2 SFDVKD. CDR3 size: 15 residues. V shed 4 bases and J shed 3 bases, with 11 bases lying between them. This chain's CDR3 is CATSDPRGANEKLFF. The CDR3 nucleotides read TGTGCCACCAGTGACCCCCGGGGGGCTAATGAAAAACTGTTTTTT.

The chain joins TRBV6-6 to TRBJ1-5; D might be TRBD1 (6 bases). This CDR3 is built from 14 residues. V was clipped by 2 bases and J by 7 bases, with 12 bases between them. Germline CDR1 is MNHNY and CDR2 is SVGAGI (reference sequence). CDR3 in amino acids: CASSYKQGKQPQHF. The CDR3 nucleotides read TGTGCCAGCAGTTACAAACAGGGTAAACAGCCCCAGCATTTT.

The gene calls are TRBV6-5 and TRBJ1-2; TRBD1 aligns across 9 bases. This CDR3 comprises 15 residues. V trimming: 6 bases; J trimming: 2 bases; junction bases outside the gene matches: 7. Germline values: CDR1 MNHEY, CDR2 SVGAGI. CDR3 bases: TGTGCCAGCAGGCGATCCGGGACAGGGAACTATGGCTACACCTTC. Residues: CASRRSGTGNYGYTF.

In this sample, this clone turned up a few times. The V call is TRBV19, the J call TRBJ1-1, with 8 bases matching TRBD1. CDR3 length equals 13 residues. With V trimmed by 10 bases and J by 1 base, 5 bases remained unmatched. In germline, CDR1 is LNHDA, CDR2 SQIVND (reference sequence). The CDR3 sequence: CAIRGQSNTEAFF. For the CDR3, the DNA is TGTGCCATCAGGGGGCAATCGAACACTGAAGCTTTCTTT.

The chain carries TRBV7-8 and TRBJ1-2, with D possibly matching TRBD1 (6 bases). Germline V gene lookup returns CDR1 SGHVS and CDR2 FQNEAQ. The CDR3 has 15 amino acids. V was cut by 5 bases and J by 6 bases, with 19 bases left in between. The DNA for the CDR3 is TGTGCCAGCAGCCAAGGGAGGGGGACGTTGGATGGCTACACCTTC. It yields the protein CASSQGRGTLDGYTF.

This clone occurred a few times. The rearrangement joins TRBV11-2 to TRBJ2-2; unclear D gene. Germline lookup yields CDR1 SGHAT and CDR2 FQNNGV. V lost 5 bases to trimming and J lost 0 bases, with 10 bases between them. The CDR3 sequence is 15 residues long. CDR3: CASSQTRTNTGELFF. Written as DNA, the CDR3 is TGTGCCAGCAGCCAGACAAGGACGAACACCGGGGAGCTGTTTTTT.

This chain joins TRBV30 and TRBJ2-7; the D gene is possibly TRBD1 (6 bases). The CDR3 extends over 14 amino acids. With 4 bases removed from V and 0 bases from J, the gap between germline ends came to 13 bases. Germline assignment: CDR1 GTSNPN and CDR2 SVGIG (reference sequence). CDR3 amino acids: CAWKGQSISYEQYF. CDR3 nucleotide sequence: TGTGCCTGGAAAGGACAGAGCATCTCCTACGAGCAGTACTTC. Full variable domain (outside the CDR3, taken from reference TRBV30 and TRBJ2-7): SQTIHQWPATLVQPVGSPLSLECTVEGTSNPNLYWYRQAAGRGLQLLFYSVGIGQISSEVPQNLSASRPQDRQFILSSKKLLLSDSGFYLCAWKGQSISYEQYFGPGTRLTVT.

V and J are TRBV18 and TRBJ1-4, with D tentatively TRBD1 (6 bases). The germline gives CDR1 KGHSH, CDR2 LQKENI. The length of the CDR3 is 14 residues. The V end was cut by 5 bases, the J end by 8 bases, with 15 bases between. CDR3 sequence (DNA): TGTGCCAGCTCAGCCAGGGGTGTAAAGGAAAAACTGTTTTTT. This codes for CASSARGVKEKLFF. Based on the CDR3 plus reference TRBV18 and TRBJ1-4, the full variable domain is NAGVMQNPRHLVRRRGQEARLRCSPMKGHSHVYWYRQLPEEGLKFMVYLQKENIIDESGMPKERFSAEFPKEGPSILRIQQVVRGDSAAYFCASSARGVKEKLFFGSGTQLSVL.

V usage is TRBV15 and J usage is TRBJ2-7; no firm D call. CDR1 is LNHNV, CDR2 YYDKDF, per germline (reference sequence). The CDR3 is made up of 14 amino acids. The V end lost 1 base, the J end lost 1 base, and 8 bases lay between the germline ends. The CDR3 here is CATSRGGSSYEQYF. CDR3 sequence (DNA): TGTGCCACCAGCAGAGGAGGCAGTTCCTACGAGCAGTACTTC.

The chain uses TRBV5-1 and TRBJ2-2; D may be TRBD2 (5 bases). Deletions cut 3 bases from V and 9 bases from J, with 15 bases between. The CDR3 runs to 14 residues. In germline, CDR1 is SGHRS, CDR2 YFSETQ. CDR3 sequence: CASSSLEGGRELFF. CDR3 sequence (DNA): TGCGCCAGCAGCTCCCTCGAGGGCGGCCGGGAGCTGTTTTTT.

This chain joins TRBV7-8 and TRBJ2-7; TRBD2 aligns across 7 bases. The ends lost 3 bases at V and 6 bases at J; junction bases unmatched: 11. The CDR3 covers 15 residues. From germline, CDR1 is SGHVS and CDR2 FQNEAQ. The CDR3 region is CASSFHWDYRAEQYF. In nucleotides, the CDR3 is TGTGCCAGCAGCTTTCACTGGGACTACCGCGCCGAGCAGTACTTC.

This clone was detected once. The rearrangement links TRBV4-3 to TRBJ2-1; 9 positions agree with TRBD1. The CDR3 is made up of 15 amino acids. Germline loops: CDR1 LGHNA, CDR2 YSLEER. With V trimmed by 5 bases and J by 0 bases, 2 bases remained unmatched. The CDR3 loop is CASSTDRGSYNEQFF. The CDR3 coding sequence is TGCGCCAGCAGCACGGACAGGGGCTCCTACAATGAGCAGTTCTTC.

The rearrangement uses TRBV27 and TRBJ2-5, with 9 bases aligning to TRBD2. CDR1 MNHEY and CDR2 SMNVEV come from the germline V gene (reference sequence). J lost 4 bases, V lost 2 bases, and 5 bases had no gene match. This CDR3 has 15 residues. CDR3 DNA: TGTGCCAGCAGTTTACGGCGGGGGGGCGGAGAGACCCAGTACTTC. Residues: CASSLRRGGGETQYF.

V is TRBV24-1 and J is TRBJ2-3, with 9 bases matching TRBD1. The CDR3 runs 17 residues. After removal of 4 bases from V and 0 bases from J, the junction contained 7 bases not matched to a gene. Germline V gene sequence: CDR1 KGHDR, CDR2 SFDVKD. The DNA for the CDR3 is TGTGCCACCAGTGAAGTGGACAGGGGTATTAGCACAGATACGCAGTATTTT. It encodes CATSEVDRGISTDTQYF.